These 18 T cell receptor beta chains were sequenced from one sample in a study of CD4 T cells in relation to SARS-CoV-2 and coronaviruses. The unexposed donors gave CD4+ T cells in about 2010-2019, prior to COVID-19. Assay used: immunoSEQ multiplex PCR; TCRdb lists only in-frame clones, some missing. Altogether some 65,000 clones are present, 87% being singletons, with the ten largest covering 1.5% to 2%. Material for sequencing was memory CD4+ T cells from PBMCs. These receptors were collected from a human donor in good health.

The rearrangement links TRBV18 to TRBJ2-3; D is undetermined. The CDR3 loop spans 13 amino acids. The germline V gene has CDR1 KGHSH and CDR2 LQKENI. Trimming took off 2 bases at V and 0 bases at J, with 3 bases between the two ends. CDR3 in amino acids: CASSPGSTDTQYF. The CDR3 DNA reads TGTGCCAGCTCACCAGGAAGCACAGATACGCAGTATTTT.

This chain uses TRBV25-1 with TRBJ2-7; 8 bases align to TRBD1. This CDR3 has 15 amino acids. The J segment lost 5 bases and the V segment lost 5 bases, leaving 11 bases of the junction unmatched. From germline, CDR1 is MGHDK and CDR2 SYGVNS. The CDR3 DNA follows: TGTGCCAGCAGTCCCGCAGAGACAGGGGACGACGAGCAGTACTTC. This sequence encodes CASSPAETGDDEQYF.

The rearrangement joins TRBV5-1 to TRBJ2-7; no reliable D call. CDR1 SGHRS and CDR2 YFSETQ come from the germline V gene. V dropped 1 base and J dropped 3 bases, with 20 bases sitting between them. This CDR3 has 17 amino acids. The CDR3 nucleotides are TGCGCCAGCAGCTTGTCCCCATCCCCTCTCCTTGTCTACGAGCAGTACTTC. It yields the protein CASSLSPSPLLVYEQYF.

The rearrangement uses TRBV30 and TRBJ2-1, with D uncertain. The CDR3 spans 14 residues. Trimming removed 4 bases from V and 0 bases from J, with 10 bases in between. Germline CDR1 GTSNPN, CDR2 SVGIG (reference sequence). Written as DNA, the CDR3 is TGTGCCTGGATTAAGCGACGCTCCTACAATGAGCAGTTCTTC. This gives the protein CAWIKRRSYNEQFF.

The rearrangement links TRBV5-6 to TRBJ1-2; 10 nucleotides line up with TRBD1. The CDR3 loop spans 16 amino acids. With V trimmed by 0 bases and J by 3 bases, 5 bases remained unmatched. The germline V gene encodes CDR1 SGHDT and CDR2 YYEEEE. DNA of the CDR3: TGTGCCAGCAGCTTGGCCCTGGGGACAGGGGACTATGGCTACACCTTC. It specifies CASSLALGTGDYGYTF. The variable domain in full, completed from reference TRBV5-6 and TRBJ1-2, reads DAGVTQSPTHLIKTRGQQVTLRCSPKSGHDTVSWYQQALGQGPQFIFQYYEEEERQRGNFPDRFSGHQFPNYSSELNVNALLLGDSALYLCASSLALGTGDYGYTFGSGTRLTVV.

The rearrangement uses TRBV7-2 and TRBJ1-2, with TRBD1 matching over 8 bases. CDR3 size: 14 residues. Germline CDR1 is SGHTA and CDR2 is FQGNSA. J lost 4 bases, V lost 5 bases, and 6 bases had no gene match. The CDR3: CASSRDRNFYGYTF. CDR3 DNA: TGTGCCAGCAGCCGGGACAGGAACTTCTATGGCTACACCTTC.

This clone was found a few times. The rearrangement uses TRBV6-1 and TRBJ1-6; D gene uncertain. The CDR3 runs 16 residues. Germline V gene data show CDR1 as MNHNS and CDR2 as SASEGT. Trimming cost V 0 bases and J 4 bases, with 10 bases left between them. In DNA form, the CDR3 reads TGTGCCAGCAGTGAAGCGGGCACAGTTTATAATTCACCCCTCCACTTT. Protein sequence: CASSEAGTVYNSPLHF.

The genes are TRBV6-5 and TRBJ2-7; the match to TRBD1 covers 10 bases. This CDR3 has 15 amino acids. V lost 1 base and J lost 4; bases outside the gene matches: 4. CDR1 and CDR2 from the germline V gene are MNHEY and SVGAGI. CDR3 in DNA: TGTGCCAGCAGTTACTTAAGGACAGGGGGATACGAGCAGTACTTC. It translates to CASSYLRTGGYEQYF.

The chain couples TRBV19 to TRBJ1-4, with 10 positions matching TRBD1. With 7 bases clipped from V and 11 bases from J, the junction kept 7 bases outside the gene matches. This CDR3 contains 13 residues. Germline assignment: CDR1 LNHDA and CDR2 SQIVND (reference sequence). The CDR3 DNA reads as TGTGCCAGTATGAGGGACAGGGGTGGGAAACTGTTTTTT. It codes for CASMRDRGGKLFF.

V is TRBV5-1 and J is TRBJ2-7; D is perhaps TRBD2 (6 bases). Trimming pared 1 base from V and 0 bases from J, leaving 14 bases between. This CDR3 is built from 16 residues. In germline, CDR1 is SGHRS, CDR2 YFSETQ. The CDR3 nucleotides read TGCGCCAGCAGCTTGAGAAGGACTACCAGCTCCTACGAGCAGTACTTC. Amino acid sequence: CASSLRRTTSSYEQYF.

The chain is built from TRBV5-5 and TRBJ1-2, with TRBD1 as a possible D gene (5 bases). Per the germline V gene, CDR1 is SGHKS and CDR2 is YYEKEE (reference sequence). This CDR3 region has 13 residues. The V end lost 0 bases, the J end lost 4 bases, and 7 bases lay between the germline ends. The CDR3 DNA reads as TGTGCCAGCAGCTTGGGCAGGGTCTATGGCTACACCTTC. Protein product: CASSLGRVYGYTF.

The gene calls are TRBV27 and TRBJ1-2; D gene uncertain. This CDR3 is 14 amino acids long. Germline CDR1 and CDR2: MNHEY and SMNVEV (reference sequence). The V and J ends lost 3 bases and 2 bases respectively, with 10 bases between them. The CDR3 spells CASSFSRHNYGYTF. The CDR3 region has the DNA TGTGCCAGCAGTTTTAGCAGACACAACTATGGCTACACCTTC.

The rearrangement uses TRBV28 and TRBJ1-4; D not resolved. The CDR3 loop spans 16 amino acids. V was cut by 2 bases and J by 0 bases, with 10 bases left in between. Germline V gene sequence: CDR1 MDHEN, CDR2 SYDVKM. The CDR3 bases are TGTGCCAGCAGTTTAGCACTGTCTGCAACTAATGAAAAACTGTTTTTT. This gives the protein CASSLALSATNEKLFF.

The chain is built from TRBV11-1 and TRBJ1-6; perhaps TRBD1 as D (6 bases). This CDR3 spans 16 amino acids. The V gene lost 3 bases and the J gene lost 0 bases, with 9 bases spanning the gap. Per germline, CDR1 SGHAT and CDR2 FQDESV (reference sequence). For the CDR3, the DNA is TGTGCCAGCAGCTTCGGGACATTCTCCTATAATTCACCCCTCCACTTT. It yields the protein CASSFGTFSYNSPLHF.

V gene TRBV5-1 combines with J gene TRBJ2-3; D not certain. This CDR3 contains 11 residues. Per the germline V gene, CDR1 is SGHRS and CDR2 is YFSETQ. Between the trimmed V and J ends, which lost 0 bases and 6 bases, there was a span of 2 bases. The CDR3 nucleotides are TGCGCCAGCAGCTTGGTGGATACGCAGTATTTT. Amino acid sequence: CASSLVDTQYF. Drawing the rest from reference TRBV5-1 and TRBJ2-3, the complete variable domain is KAGVTQTPRYLIKTRGQQVTLSCSPISGHRSVSWYQQTPGQGLQFLFEYFSETQRNKGNFPGRFSGRQFSNSRSEMNVSTLELGDSALYLCASSLVDTQYFGPGTRLTVL.

The genes are TRBV10-3 and TRBJ2-3; TRBD2 matches 7 bases. Losses at the gene ends were 3 bases for V and 0 bases for J; bases not matched to a gene: 6. CDR3 length equals 16 residues. The germline V gene encodes CDR1 ENHRY and CDR2 SYGVKD. This chain's CDR3 is CAISDQSGASTDTQYF. The CDR3 DNA follows: TGTGCCATCAGTGATCAGAGCGGGGCTAGCACAGATACGCAGTATTTT.

This clone was observed a single time. This sequence joins TRBV10-3 and TRBJ2-3; 9 nucleotides align to TRBD1. This CDR3 is built from 15 residues. V was pared by 5 bases and J by 3 bases, with 6 bases of the junction left unmatched. The germline V gene has CDR1 ENHRY and CDR2 SYGVKD. CDR3 protein: CAISSGQGPTDTQYF. The CDR3 DNA reads TGTGCCATCAGTTCGGGACAGGGTCCTACAGATACGCAGTATTTT.

This rearrangement joins TRBV2 to TRBJ2-5; TRBD2 aligns across 7 bases. V gave up 4 bases and J gave up 5 bases; unmatched junction bases: 4. The germline V gene has CDR1 SNHLY and CDR2 FYNNEI. There are 13 residues in the CDR3. CDR3 sequence reads: CASSGEGLETQYF. The CDR3 nucleotides read TGTGCCAGCAGTGGGGAGGGTCTCGAGACCCAGTACTTC.